This TCR beta chain stems from a study of blood T cells in healthy people across ages. Primers used in a second PCR of roughly 6 to 12 cycles were a sample-barcoded 5' primer and a J-beta primer mix. TCRdb reprocessed the 5' RACE reads via MiXCR and lists one record per CDR3 protein. The top ten clones hold under 25% of a sample with under 800,000 distinct CDR3 sequences, around 40% of them seen once. In this sample, this clonotype turned up a few times. The CDR3 runs 14 residues. In germline, CDR1 is MNHNY, CDR2 SVGAGI (reference sequence). V lost 0 bases to trimming and J lost 5 bases, with 11 bases between them.

The sample comprised blood. The clonotype comes from a woman in her sixties or seventies in good health. V usage is TRBV6-6 and J usage is TRBJ2-7; no clear D. As DNA, the CDR3 is TGTGCCAGCAGTTACTCCAGAGAAGGGCACGAGCAGTACTTC. Protein: CASSYSREGHEQYF.